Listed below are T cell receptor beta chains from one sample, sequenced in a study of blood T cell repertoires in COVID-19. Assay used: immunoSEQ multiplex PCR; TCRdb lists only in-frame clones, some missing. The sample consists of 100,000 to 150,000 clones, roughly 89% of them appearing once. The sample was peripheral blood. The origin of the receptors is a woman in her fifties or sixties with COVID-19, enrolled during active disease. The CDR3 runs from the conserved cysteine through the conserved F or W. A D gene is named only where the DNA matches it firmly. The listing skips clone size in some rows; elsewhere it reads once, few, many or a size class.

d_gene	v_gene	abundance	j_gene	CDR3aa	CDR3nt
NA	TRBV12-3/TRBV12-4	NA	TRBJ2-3	CASSFADTQYF	TGTGCCAGCAGCTTCGCAGATACGCAGTATTTT
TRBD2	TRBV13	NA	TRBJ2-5	CASSLGLAGYQETQYF	TGTGCCAGCAGCTTAGGCCTAGCGGGGTATCAAGAGACCCAGTACTTC
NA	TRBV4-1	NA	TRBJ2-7	CASSQVGVYEQYF	TGCGCCAGCAGCCAAGTAGGGGTCTACGAGCAGTACTTC
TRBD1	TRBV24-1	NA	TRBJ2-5	CATPDREKETQYF	TGTGCCACCCCGGACAGGGAGAAAGAGACCCAGTACTTC
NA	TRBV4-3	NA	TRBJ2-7	CASSQDGRGEEQYF	TGCGCCAGCAGCCAAGATGGTAGGGGCGAGGAGCAGTACTTC
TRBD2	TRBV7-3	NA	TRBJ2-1	CASSLTSLAGYNEQFF	TGTGCCAGCAGCTTAACATCACTAGCGGGATACAATGAGCAGTTCTTC
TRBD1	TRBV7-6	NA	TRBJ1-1	CASSLAAPGQVIPEAFF	TGTGCCAGCAGCTTAGCCGCCCCGGGACAGGTAATCCCTGAAGCTTTCTTT
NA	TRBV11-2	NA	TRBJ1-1	CASSAGLYLTNTEAFF	TGTGCCAGCAGCGCGGGACTATATTTGACGAACACTGAAGCTTTCTTT
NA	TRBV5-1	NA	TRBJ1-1	CASSFGQQNTEAFF	TGCGCCAGCAGCTTTGGCCAACAGAACACTGAAGCTTTCTTT
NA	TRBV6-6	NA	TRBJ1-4	CASTMTVEATNEKLFF	TGTGCCAGCACCATGACCGTAGAGGCAACTAATGAAAAACTGTTTTTT
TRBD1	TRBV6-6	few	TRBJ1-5	CASSPGQYQPQHF	TGTGCCAGCAGCCCGGGACAGTATCAGCCCCAGCATTTT
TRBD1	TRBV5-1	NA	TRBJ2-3	CASSLGGTGVTDTQYF	TGCGCCAGCAGCTTGGGTGGGACAGGGGTAACAGATACGCAGTATTTT
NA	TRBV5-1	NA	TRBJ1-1	CASSSRQVPNTEAFF	TGCGCCAGCAGCTCCCGACAGGTCCCGAACACTGAAGCTTTCTTT
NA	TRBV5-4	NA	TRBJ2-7	CASSLETAHYEQYF	TGTGCCAGCAGCTTGGAGACAGCACACTACGAGCAGTACTTC
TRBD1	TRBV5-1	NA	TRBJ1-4	CASPGQTNEKLFF	TGCGCCAGCCCGGGACAGACAAATGAAAAACTGTTTTTT
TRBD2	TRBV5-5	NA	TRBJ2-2	CASSRTSGGAYTGELFF	TGTGCCAGCAGCCGGACTAGCGGGGGGGCCTACACCGGGGAGCTGTTTTTT
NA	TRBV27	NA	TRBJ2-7	CASSHRLGYEQYF	TGTGCCAGCAGCCACCGACTGGGCTACGAGCAGTACTTC
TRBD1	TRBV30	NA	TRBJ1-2	CAWAVGQGAGYTF	TGTGCCTGGGCCGTGGGACAGGGGGCGGGCTACACCTTC
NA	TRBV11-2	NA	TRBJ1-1	CASSLRGTEAFF	TGTGCCAGCAGCTTGAGAGGCACTGAAGCTTTCTTT
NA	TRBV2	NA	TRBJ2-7	CASQGHEQYF	TGTGCCAGCCAGGGCCACGAGCAGTACTTC
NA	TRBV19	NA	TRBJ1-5	CASTGGGGRLLSNQPQHF	TGTGCCAGTACCGGAGGCGGGGGGAGACTCCTTAGCAATCAGCCCCAGCATTTT
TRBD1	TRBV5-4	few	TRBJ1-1	CASRTDRANTEAFF	TGTGCCAGCAGAACGGACAGGGCGAACACTGAAGCTTTCTTT
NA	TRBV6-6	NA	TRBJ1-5	CASSLTGDNQPQHF	TGTGCCAGCAGCCTGACTGGTGACAATCAGCCCCAGCATTTT
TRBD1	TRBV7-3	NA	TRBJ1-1	CASSPQQGLDTEAFF	TGTGCCAGCAGCCCCCAACAGGGGTTAGACACTGAAGCTTTCTTT
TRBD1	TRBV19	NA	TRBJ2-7	CASTPRQGSYEQYF	TGTGCCAGTACCCCTCGACAGGGATCCTACGAGCAGTACTTC
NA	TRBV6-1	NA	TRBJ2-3	CASSEAGAQYTQYF	TGTGCCAGCAGTGAAGCGGGAGCTCAGTATACGCAGTATTTT
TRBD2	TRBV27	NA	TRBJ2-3	CASSFIAGGVDTQYF	TGTGCCAGCAGTTTCATAGCGGGGGGGGTAGATACGCAGTATTTT
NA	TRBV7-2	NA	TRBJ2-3	CASSLGWLTDTQYF	TGTGCCAGCAGCTTAGGGTGGCTTACAGATACGCAGTATTTT
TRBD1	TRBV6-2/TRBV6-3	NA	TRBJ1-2	CASSSGTGVAGYTF	TGTGCCAGCAGTTCCGGGACAGGGGTTGCTGGCTACACCTTC
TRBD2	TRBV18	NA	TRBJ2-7	CASSPRAGRGAYEQYF	TGTGCCAGCTCACCGAGAGCGGGAAGGGGAGCCTACGAGCAGTACTTC
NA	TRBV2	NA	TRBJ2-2	CASSVGGILATFF	TGTGCCAGCAGTGTTGGCGGTATCCTCGCAACGTTTTTT
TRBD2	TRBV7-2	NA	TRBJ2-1	CASSQTLSGLAGPGLAFF	TGTGCCAGCAGCCAAACCCTCTCAGGCTTAGCGGGGCCGGGTTTGGCGTTCTTC
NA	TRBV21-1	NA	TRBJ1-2	CASSQGPNYGYTF	TGTGCCAGCAGTCAGGGGCCTAACTATGGCTACACCTTC